This T cell receptor beta chain derives from a study of blood T cell repertoires in COVID-19 (dated by TCRdb to 2020 to 2021). Regarding the study in general: Samples covering the acute and convalescent phases of COVID-19 were provided by collaborators in the United States, Italy and Spain. Where available, HLA class I and class II types were obtained from metadata supplied by the sample provider rather than from assay-based typing. The dataset comprised deeply sampled blood TCRbeta repertoires from subjects exposed to, actively infected with, or recovered from COVID-19. A freely available public database, intended as a resource for researchers studying the immune response to SARS-CoV-2, is where the repertoires were released. Samples came from the ongoing ImmuneRACE study (first 160 participants) plus 1,254 subjects from 6 global collaborators. The material from the prospective study consisted of cDNA or gDNA derived from T cells, B-cell-depleted T cells, or PBMCs. A de-identified subject ID, COVID-19 status, age in years and sex were almost always included in the sample metadata. Summary of the overall study and its limitations: The quantity of clinical and demographic metadata differed by source and by participant and was supplied without curation.

Each collaborating institution followed its own protocols to collect whole blood in K2EDTA tubes. For TCRbeta analysis, collaborator samples were shipped as frozen whole blood, as isolated PBMCs, or as DNA extracted from either sample type. As to this clone: This receptor's antigen is unknown. Base qualities are missing; no much larger clone stands one base away.

TCRbeta CDR3 regions were amplified from genomic DNA by means of the immunoSEQ Assay, a bias-controlled multiplex PCR. Turning to the authors' computational methods: Nucleated cell counts per sample were estimated from amplification of reference gene primers within the assay. To quantify the absolute abundance of each unique TCRbeta CDR3 rearrangement, sequence reads were collapsed and filtered. For each sample, productive Simpson clonality was calculated as the square root of Simpson's diversity index over productive rearrangements. TCRdb provides this immuneACCESS table in a form limited to in-frame rearrangements. Some clones are lacking; in checked studies, under half of them reflect an unresolved V gene, and why the rest are absent is not known. V and J calls and clone size are those listed in that table; D and trimming were worked out from the DNA. This sample has 300,000 to 400,000 clones in its table, and more than 75% of those were observed once. Together, the top ten hold 1% of the sample.

The receptor was isolated from a middle-aged man with active or convalescent COVID-19. Sample: peripheral blood.

This receptor has the CDR3 CASSNSGGGGYTF. The nucleotides are TGTGCCAGCAGTAATTCAGGGGGCGGTGGCTACACCTTC. The rearranged chain carries TRBV28 and TRBJ1-2, and TRBD1 matches 8 of the central bases. The CDR3, from cysteine to phenylalanine, totals 13 residues. Of the read, only the CDR3 DNA is kept; its 39 bases are in frame from base 1. V is cut back by 5 bases and J by 7 bases, with 6 bases in the junction unmatched. The germline V gene sets CDR1 to MDHEN and CDR2 to SYDVKM.